Following are 5 T cell receptor beta chains from one sample sequenced in a study of shared T cell receptors in the human thymus. Profiled with immunoSEQ multiplex PCR; TCRdb holds only in-frame clones, not every one. The table has about 660,000 clones, more than 70% seen once. The same data also contributed to another study, on human thymus T cells.

The sample taken for sequencing was thymocytes. All receptors derive from a boy younger than two with a congenital heart defect.

The genes are TRBV4-3 and TRBJ2-3; a weak D match, TRBD2 (6 bases). The CDR3 has 18 residues. V gave up 0 bases and J gave up 5 bases, with 21 bases separating them. Germline loops: CDR1 LGHNA, CDR2 YSLEER. The CDR3 DNA reads TGCGCCAGCAGCCAAGATTGGTGGGGACTCCTTACGCAAGATACGCAGTATTTT. It encodes CASSQDWWGLLTQDTQYF.

The rearrangement joins TRBV28 to TRBJ1-2; TRBD1 is a possible D gene (6 bases). The V gene's germline CDR1 is MDHEN and CDR2 SYDVKM. This CDR3 contains 14 residues. Trimming took off 2 bases at V and 5 bases at J, with 12 bases between the two ends. The CDR3 protein is CASSLGGASYGYTF. CDR3 in DNA: TGTGCCAGCAGTTTAGGGGGGGCGTCATATGGCTACACCTTC.

The J gene is TRBJ2-7, the V gene TRBV7-2; a possible D gene is TRBD2 (5 bases). V lost 6 bases and J 0 bases, leaving 15 bases between the germline ends. The CDR3 has 15 amino acids. Germline loops: CDR1 SGHTA, CDR2 FQGNSA. The CDR3 loop reads CASRREPYRSYEQYF. The CDR3 nucleotides are TGTGCCAGCAGGAGGGAACCGTACCGCTCCTACGAGCAGTACTTC. Supplemented by reference TRBV7-2 and TRBJ2-7, the full variable domain reads GAGVSQSPSNKVTEKGKDVELRCDPISGHTALYWYRQSLGQGLEFLIYFQGNSAPDKSGLPSDRFSAERTGGSVSTLTIQRTQQEDSAVYLCASRREPYRSYEQYFGPGTRLTVT.

The gene calls are TRBV10-1 and TRBJ2-2; 12 bases fit TRBD1. This CDR3 region has 17 residues. Trimming cost V 1 base and J 6 bases; bases outside gene matches: 6. Germline V gene lookup returns CDR1 WNHNN and CDR2 SYGVQD (reference sequence). This chain's CDR3 is CASSEWGQGARSGELFF. For the CDR3, the DNA is TGCGCCAGCAGTGAGTGGGGACAGGGGGCGAGGTCCGGGGAGCTGTTTTTT.

This clone occurred once. The chain joins TRBV9 to TRBJ2-1, with 7 bases lining up with TRBD2. The CDR3 has 15 residues. Germline lookup yields CDR1 SGDLS and CDR2 YYNGEE. Germline trimming cut 0 bases from V and 0 bases from J; bases unmatched to any gene: 0. For the CDR3, the DNA is TGTGCCAGCAGCGTAGGACTAGCCTCCTACAATGAGCAGTTCTTC. It encodes CASSVGLASYNEQFF.